This T cell receptor beta chain is drawn from a study of beta chain features in type 1 diabetes. Study-level points and caveats: Type 1 diabetes patients had moderately but significantly shorter TCRB CDR3s in all four CD4+ subsets.

The authors reverse transcribed all of the isolated RNA, so sequencing captured expressed TCRB transcripts. TCRdb's copy holds only in-frame clones and misses some; the assay was immunoSEQ multiplex PCR. The repertoire has fewer than 900,000 clones, around a sixth of them found once; the top ten carry 0.02% to 0.025%. About this clone: Antigen unknown.

The CDR3 covers 15 residues. V was clipped by 4 bases and J by 5 bases, with 16 bases between them. Germline CDR1 and CDR2: MNHNS and SASEGT. Source material: naive CD4+ T cells from blood. This clonotype was obtained from a woman under 30 in good health. The V and J genes are TRBV6-1 and TRBJ2-3, with a possible D match to TRBD1 (6 bases). The CDR3 protein is CASSVTGYSKDTQYF. In DNA form, the CDR3 reads TGTGCCAGCAGTGTTACAGGGTACTCTAAAGATACGCAGTATTTT.